The T cell receptor beta chain described here comes from a study of blood T cell repertoires in COVID-19. Background on the study: Specimens from acute and convalescent COVID-19 originated in the United States, Italy and Spain. Nucleic acid was either cDNA or gDNA, and it came from T cells, B-cell-depleted T cells, or PBMCs.

The V and J ends lost 2 bases and 8 bases respectively, with 11 bases between them. This CDR3 has 14 residues. Germline CDR1 reads SGHKS; CDR2 reads YYEKEE (reference sequence). Sequencing used immunoSEQ multiplex PCR; TCRdb keeps in-frame clones, though not all of them. The data show some 100,000 clones, with around 67% seen just once and 3% to 4.5% held by the top ten. In Seattle, patients joined the study during active infection and were tracked longitudinally. V usage is TRBV5-5 and J usage is TRBJ1-6, with D uncertain. This sequence was found in a man between 70 and 80 years old with COVID-19, enrolled during active disease. Sequenced input: peripheral blood. CDR3 in amino acids: CASSFGPFDSPLHF. In nucleotides, the CDR3 is TGTGCCAGCAGCTTTGGCCCCTTTGATTCACCCCTCCACTTT.